Listed here are 2 T cell receptor beta chains from one sample, sequenced in a study of blood T cell repertoires in COVID-19. Profiled with immunoSEQ multiplex PCR; TCRdb holds only in-frame clones, not every one. The sample has tens of thousands of clones, 75% to 90% seen once. Sequenced: peripheral blood. These receptors were collected from a man in his 70s with acute or convalescent COVID-19.

The chain has TRBV7-2 and TRBJ2-3; TRBD1 aligns across 8 bases. Germline V gives CDR1 SGHTA, CDR2 FQGNSA. With V trimmed by 5 bases and J by 7 bases, 11 bases remained unmatched. CDR3 size: 15 residues. The CDR3 loop is CASSPDRGLYNTQYF. CDR3 nucleotides: TGTGCCAGCAGCCCCGACAGGGGTCTTTACAATACGCAGTATTTT.

This clone appeared once. This chain uses TRBV11-2 with TRBJ2-2, with D possibly being TRBD2 (5 bases). Germline CDR1 reads SGHAT; CDR2 reads FQNNGV. The CDR3 has 16 amino acids. V was trimmed by 3 bases and J by 3 bases, leaving 14 bases between them. As DNA, the CDR3 is TGTGCCAGCAGCTTGGGTGGTCTAGCAGACACCGGGGAGCTGTTTTTT. Translation gives CASSLGGLADTGELFF.